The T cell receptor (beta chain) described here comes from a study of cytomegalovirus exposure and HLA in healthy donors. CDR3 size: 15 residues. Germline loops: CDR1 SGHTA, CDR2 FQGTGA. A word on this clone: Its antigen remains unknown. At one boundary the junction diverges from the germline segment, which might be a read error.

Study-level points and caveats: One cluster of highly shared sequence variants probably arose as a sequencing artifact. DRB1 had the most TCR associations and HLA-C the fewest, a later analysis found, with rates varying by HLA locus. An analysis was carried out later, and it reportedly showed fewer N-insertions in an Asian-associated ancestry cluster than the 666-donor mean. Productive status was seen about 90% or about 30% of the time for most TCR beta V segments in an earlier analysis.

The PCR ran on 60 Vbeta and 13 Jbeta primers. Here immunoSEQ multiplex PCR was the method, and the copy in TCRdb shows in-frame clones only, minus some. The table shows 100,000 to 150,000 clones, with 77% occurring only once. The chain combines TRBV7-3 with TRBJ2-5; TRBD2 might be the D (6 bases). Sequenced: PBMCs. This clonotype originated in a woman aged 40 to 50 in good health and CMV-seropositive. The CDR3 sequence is CASSPLGSGKEAQYF. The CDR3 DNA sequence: TGTGCCAGCAGCCCACTGGGTAGCGGAAAAGAGGCCCAGTACTTC.